The sequence of this TCR beta chain was determined in a study of vaccination and CD4 T cells after COVID-19. Cultured CD4+ T cell DNA was sequenced using the Oncomine TCR Beta short-read assay. TCRdb fed the PCR reads into MiXCR, producing one record per CDR3 protein. The sample has roughly 9,700 distinct CDR3 sequences, approximately 64% seen once; the top ten hold 27%. The treatment is: approximately 10-day PBMC culture with coronavirus spike peptide pools or control peptides (ViraFEST assay). With respect to this clonotype: Its antigen is not known.

The receptor was isolated from a human donor who had recovered from COVID-19. The source material was CD4+ T cells from blood, cultured in vitro.

DNA of the CDR3: TGTGCCAGCAGTGAAGATCGGTGGAGCTCTGGAAACACCATATATTTT. This gives the protein CASSEDRWSSGNTIYF. The chain has TRBV2 and TRBJ1-3; D unclear. CDR1 is SNHLY and CDR2 is FYNNEI in the germline V gene. V was pared by 1 base and J by 0 bases, with 10 bases between. The CDR3 has 16 amino acids.